This T cell receptor beta chain was recovered during a study of blood T cells in healthy people across ages. Study as a whole: T cells yielded about one barcoded beta molecule per two cells through template switching. Study-wide findings and caveats: Age advanced and TCR beta diversity per million T cells fell, roughly linearly. Researchers judged that diversity estimates from one million T cells fell short of true values.

This clonotype was observed a handful of times. Its antigen is not known. After removal of 5 bases from V and 4 bases from J, the junction contained 1 base not matched to a gene. Germline V CDR1 and CDR2: SGHDN, FVKESK. The length of the CDR3 is 13 residues. A sample-barcoded 5' primer and a J-beta primer mix were used in a second PCR of about 7 to 12 cycles. TCRdb redid the calling of the 5' RACE reads with MiXCR, one entry per CDR3 protein. The data contain 600,000 to 850,000 distinct CDR3 sequences, 20% to 25% of them singletons. These same data were also listed under a study on T cells of mothers and their children.

Specimen: blood. The source is a boy between 5 and 17 years old in good health. This rearrangement joins TRBV14 to TRBJ2-2; 7 bases match TRBD1. The CDR3 coding sequence is TGTGCCAGCAGCTGGGACAGCACCGGGGAGCTGTTTTTT. Protein: CASSWDSTGELFF.